This note documents a single TCR beta chain sequence. Using immunoSEQ multiplex PCR, the repertoire was profiled, and TCRdb retains in-frame clones only, with some absent. This sample has millions of clones, with roughly 95% found just once. Germline V lookup: CDR1 PRHDT, CDR2 FYEKMQ (reference sequence). The germline V and J ends were trimmed by 2 bases and 8 bases, with 15 bases remaining between them. CDR3 size: 15 residues. The data belong to a study of shared clonotypes between healthy human individuals. Sequencing was performed on naive CD4+ T cells sorted from blood. Documented subset: CD45RA+ positively selected. This chain links TRBV13 with TRBJ1-4; the D gene is possibly TRBD1 (6 bases). The receptor comes from a man aged 18-30 years in good health. The CDR3 region has the DNA TGTGCCAGCAGCTTACTGTCCAGGGGAAAGGAAAAACTGTTTTTT. As protein: CASSLLSRGKEKLFF. Variable domain in full (rest from reference TRBV13 and TRBJ1-4): AAGVIQSPRHLIKEKRETATLKCYPIPRHDTVYWYQQGPGQDPQFLISFYEKMQSDKGSIPDRFSAQQFSDYHSELNMSSLELGDSALYFCASSLLSRGKEKLFFGSGTQLSVL.